Sequencing of this T cell receptor (beta chain) was carried out in a study of blood T cell repertoires in COVID-19. As for the study in general: The origin of the acute and convalescent COVID-19 samples was the United States, Italy and Spain. PBMCs, B-cell-depleted T cells, or T cells were the source of the cDNA or gDNA that made up the material.

In the study's own analysis: Reference gene primers were amplified, and this amplification served to estimate nucleated cell counts. The method was immunoSEQ multiplex PCR; TCRdb's version includes in-frame clones alone and lacks a portion of them. The DNA was the basis for D and trimming; V, J and clone size are from that table. This sample has 150,000 to 200,000 clones; over 80% occur once, and the top ten carry 6% to 8%. CDR1 and CDR2 from the germline V gene are GTSNPN and SVGIG (reference sequence). Losses at the gene ends were 1 base for V and 12 bases for J; bases not matched to a gene: 15. There are 16 residues in the CDR3. Enrollment of patients from Seattle took place during active infection, with longitudinal follow-up.

The origin of this receptor is a woman between 65 and 79 years old with COVID-19, enrolled during active disease. V gene TRBV30 combines with J gene TRBJ1-6; 7 positions match TRBD1. Sequenced sample: peripheral blood. In nucleotides, the CDR3 is TGTGCCTGGAGTGCGGGAAGGAGACAGGGTATATTACCCCTCCACTTT. It yields the protein CAWSAGRRQGILPLHF.